Below, 18 T cell receptor beta chains from the same sample are listed, as sequenced in a study of T cell responses to AZD1222 COVID-19 vaccine. Sequencing used immunoSEQ multiplex PCR; TCRdb keeps in-frame clones, though not all of them. The sample has 80,000 to 95,000 clones; more than 80% are singletons. Here the sequenced sample was peripheral blood, taken on day 0 of AZD1222 vaccination. The receptors stem from an adult in good health.

This chain connects TRBV3-1 (or the pseudogene TRBV3-2) to TRBJ1-1, with a tentative D call TRBD1 (5 bases). V lost 8 bases, J lost 0 bases, and 10 bases lay in between. Germline CDR1 is LGHDT and CDR2 is YNNKEL (reference sequence). The CDR3 is 13 residues long. Here the CDR3 DNA reads TGTGCCAGCTCATCGGGACTGAACACTGAAGCTTTCTTT. As protein: CASSSGLNTEAFF.

This rearrangement joins TRBV5-1 to TRBJ1-1; D ambiguous. The germline gives CDR1 SGHRS, CDR2 YFSETQ. This CDR3 has 15 residues. Trimming stripped 0 bases from V and 1 base from J, with 10 bases between. Here the CDR3 reads CASSLEVQSNTEAFF. The CDR3 region has the DNA TGCGCCAGCAGCTTGGAAGTCCAGTCGAACACTGAAGCTTTCTTT.

The chain links TRBV6-5 to TRBJ1-5, with D unresolved. This CDR3 contains 16 residues. Trimming left V 0 bases short and J 2 bases short, with 11 bases between. Germline V lookup: CDR1 MNHEY, CDR2 SVGAGI. CDR3 residues: CASSYSAESGNQPQHF. The CDR3 region has the DNA TGTGCCAGCAGTTACTCAGCGGAATCGGGCAATCAGCCCCAGCATTTT.

The chain joins TRBV2 to TRBJ1-2; unclear D gene. CDR3 length: 15 residues. V dropped 6 bases and J dropped 1 base, with 15 bases sitting between them. In germline, CDR1 is SNHLY, CDR2 FYNNEI. This chain's CDR3 is CASSVGPPHNYGYTF. Written as DNA, the CDR3 is TGTGCCAGCAGCGTCGGTCCCCCTCATAACTATGGCTACACCTTC.

V usage is TRBV19 and J usage is TRBJ1-1; no definite D call. Trimming shortened V by 3 bases and J by 1 base, and 6 bases separated the two germline ends. The CDR3 loop spans 13 amino acids. Germline CDR1 LNHDA, CDR2 SQIVND (reference sequence). In nucleotides, the CDR3 is TGTGCCAGTAGTATTTGGGAGAACACTGAAGCTTTCTTT. Residues: CASSIWENTEAFF.

The gene calls are TRBV19 and TRBJ2-2, with D unclear. Trimming stripped 3 bases from V and 5 bases from J, with 7 bases between. There are 13 residues in the CDR3. From germline, CDR1 is LNHDA and CDR2 SQIVND (reference sequence). The CDR3 nucleotides are TGTGCCAGTAGTATCTCGGTAACCGGGGAGCTGTTTTTT. Amino acid sequence: CASSISVTGELFF.

The V gene is TRBV7-8, the J gene TRBJ1-5, with unresolved D. CDR1 is SGHVS, CDR2 FQNEAQ, per germline. The CDR3 runs 16 residues. V was pared by 5 bases and J by 0 bases, with 14 bases between. The CDR3: CASSPLDGFSNQPQHF. CDR3 sequence (DNA): TGTGCCAGCAGCCCCCTGGACGGTTTTAGCAATCAGCCCCAGCATTTT.

This chain joins TRBV10-3 and TRBJ1-1, with D unclear. Germline V lookup: CDR1 ENHRY, CDR2 SYGVKD. Trimming removed 10 bases from V and 0 bases from J, with 12 bases in between. The CDR3 contains 13 residues. The CDR3 DNA reads TGTGCCACCTCAACCAACATGAACACTGAAGCTTTCTTT. Translation: CATSTNMNTEAFF.

This clone qualifies as medium-sized. The identical CDR3 is also encoded by other nucleotide sequences in the sample. The chain uses TRBV4-1 and TRBJ2-5; the D call may be TRBD1 or TRBD2 (5 bases each). The CDR3 runs to 15 residues. The germline CDR1 and CDR2 sequences are MGHRA and YSYEKL. Trimming stripped 0 bases from V and 2 bases from J, with 10 bases between. DNA of the CDR3: TGCGCCAGCAGCCAAGATATGGGACCACAAGAGACCCAGTACTTC. This encodes CASSQDMGPQETQYF.

The J gene is TRBJ2-7, the V gene TRBV5-6, with no clear D. This CDR3 is 14 amino acids long. V was clipped by 3 bases and J by 5 bases, with 15 bases between them. Germline-derived CDR1 and CDR2 are SGHDT and YYEEEE. This chain's CDR3 is CASSSPLRIDEQYF. In nucleotides, the CDR3 is TGTGCCAGCAGCTCCCCTCTTAGAATCGACGAGCAGTACTTC.

This sequence joins TRBV27 and TRBJ1-6; D may be TRBD1 (6 bases). The CDR3 contains 14 residues. Trimming removed 5 bases at V and 6 bases at J, with 11 bases between. Germline V gene sequence: CDR1 MNHEY, CDR2 SMNVEV (reference sequence). The CDR3 region has the DNA TGTGCCAGCAGTCCCGGGACATCTAATTCACCCCTCCACTTT. It codes for CASSPGTSNSPLHF.

The V gene is TRBV30, the J gene TRBJ1-3, with D unclear. The V and J ends lost 2 bases and 0 bases respectively, with 5 bases between them. Germline V CDR1 and CDR2: GTSNPN, SVGIG (reference sequence). This CDR3 is 13 amino acids long. In DNA, the CDR3 is TGTGCCTGGAGTTGGGGCTCTGGAAACACCATATATTTT. Protein product: CAWSWGSGNTIYF. The complete variable domain, with remaining parts taken from reference TRBV30 and TRBJ1-3, reads SQTIHQWPATLVQPVGSPLSLECTVEGTSNPNLYWYRQAAGRGLQLLFYSVGIGQISSEVPQNLSASRPQDRQFILSSKKLLLSDSGFYLCAWSWGSGNTIYFGEGSWLTVV.

The chain has TRBV7-9 and TRBJ1-1, with D possibly TRBD1 on 5 matching bases. Germline V gives CDR1 SEHNR, CDR2 FQNEAQ (reference sequence). The germline V and J ends were trimmed by 5 bases and 5 bases, with 15 bases remaining between them. This CDR3 has 14 residues. The DNA for the CDR3 is TGTGCCAGCAGCCCGGGTGTGGGGGTGACTGAAGCTTTCTTT. Encoded protein: CASSPGVGVTEAFF.

CDR3 DNA sequence: TGTGCCAGCTCACCGAAGACAGGGATTTATGGCTACACCTTC. Its translation is CASSPKTGIYGYTF. The chain uses TRBV18 and TRBJ1-2; 7 bases agree with TRBD1. The CDR3 is made up of 14 amino acids. CDR1 KGHSH and CDR2 LQKENI come from the germline V gene. After removal of 3 bases from V and 5 bases from J, the junction contained 6 bases not matched to a gene.

The chain uses TRBV6-5 and TRBJ1-1; 7 bases line up with TRBD1. From germline, CDR1 is MNHEY and CDR2 SVGAGI. The CDR3 runs 12 residues. The junction had 4 bases not matched to a gene; V was cut back by 0 bases and J by 12 bases. The CDR3: CASSYSTGTTFF. The DNA of the CDR3 is TGTGCCAGCAGTTACTCGACAGGGACGACTTTCTTT.

The chain couples TRBV6-9 to TRBJ1-3; D unclear. V dropped 6 bases and J dropped 4 bases, with 4 bases sitting between them. This CDR3 has 11 residues. Germline CDR1 and CDR2: MNHGY and SVAAGI. As DNA, the CDR3 is TGTGCCAGCAGAAAGGGAAACACCATATATTTT. It is translated as CASRKGNTIYF.

The rearrangement links TRBV7-2 to TRBJ2-2, with 10 positions matching TRBD1. Germline loops: CDR1 SGHTA, CDR2 FQGNSA. The CDR3 sequence is 16 residues long. The V segment lost 6 bases and the J segment 1 base; nucleotides outside the gene matches: 5. The CDR3: CASRGGQGRNTGELFF. CDR3 in DNA: TGTGCCAGCAGAGGGGGACAGGGGCGGAACACCGGGGAGCTGTTTTTT.

The J gene is TRBJ1-1, the V gene TRBV5-1; D ambiguous. The CDR3 extends over 12 amino acids. Trimming cost V 1 base and J 5 bases, with 6 bases left between them. Germline CDR1 SGHRS, CDR2 YFSETQ. This chain's CDR3 is CASSLYETEAFF. In nucleotides, the CDR3 is TGCGCCAGCAGCTTGTACGAGACTGAAGCTTTCTTT. The full variable domain, rest sourced from reference TRBV5-1 and TRBJ1-1, is KAGVTQTPRYLIKTRGQQVTLSCSPISGHRSVSWYQQTPGQGLQFLFEYFSETQRNKGNFPGRFSGRQFSNSRSEMNVSTLELGDSALYLCASSLYETEAFFGQGTRLTVV.